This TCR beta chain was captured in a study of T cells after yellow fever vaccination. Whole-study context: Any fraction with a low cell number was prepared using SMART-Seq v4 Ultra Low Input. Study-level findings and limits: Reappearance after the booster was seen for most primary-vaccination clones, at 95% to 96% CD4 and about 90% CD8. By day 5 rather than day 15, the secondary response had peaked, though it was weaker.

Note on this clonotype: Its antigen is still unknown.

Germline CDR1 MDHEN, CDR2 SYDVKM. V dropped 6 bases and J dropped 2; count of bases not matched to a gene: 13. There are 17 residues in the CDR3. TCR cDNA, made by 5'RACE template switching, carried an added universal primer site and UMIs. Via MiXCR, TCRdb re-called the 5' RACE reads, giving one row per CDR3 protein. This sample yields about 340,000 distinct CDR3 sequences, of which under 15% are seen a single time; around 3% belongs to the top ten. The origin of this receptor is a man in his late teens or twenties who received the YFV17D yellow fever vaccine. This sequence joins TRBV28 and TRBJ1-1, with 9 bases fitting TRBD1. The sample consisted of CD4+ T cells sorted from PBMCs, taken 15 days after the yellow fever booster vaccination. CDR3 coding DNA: TGTGCCAGCAGGGGGTCGGGACAGGGCCTAATTAACACTGAAGCTTTCTTT. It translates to CASRGSGQGLINTEAFF.